These 3 T cell receptor beta chains were sequenced from one sample in a study of cytomegalovirus exposure and HLA in healthy donors. PCR used 60 Vbeta primers and 13 Jbeta primers. TCRdb's table, derived via immunoSEQ multiplex PCR, lists solely in-frame clones and lacks some. The data hold 95,000 to 150,000 clones, with roughly 80% observed a single time. The sequencing input was PBMCs. The receptors originated from a man younger than 45 in good health and CMV-seronegative.

This clone has only a few counts. The V gene is TRBV7-8, the J gene TRBJ1-6, with no clear D. Trimming shortened V by 3 bases and J by 13 bases, and 10 bases separated the two germline ends. Per germline, CDR1 SGHVS and CDR2 FQNEAQ. This CDR3 is built from 12 residues. DNA for the CDR3: TGTGCCAGCAGCTTTCCAAGCGGTCCCCTCCACTTT. Protein sequence: CASSFPSGPLHF.

The rearrangement joins TRBV2 to TRBJ1-4; TRBD1 matches 7 bases. The V segment lost 2 bases and the J segment 8 bases; nucleotides outside the gene matches: 8. The V gene's germline CDR1 is SNHLY and CDR2 FYNNEI. This CDR3 contains 15 residues. CDR3 residues: CASSEPQGPGEKLFF. The CDR3 nucleotides are TGTGCCAGCAGTGAACCACAGGGGCCAGGCGAAAAACTGTTTTTT.

The rearrangement joins TRBV13 to TRBJ2-7, with a weak D call TRBD2 (7 bases). With 3 bases removed from V and 2 bases from J, the gap between germline ends came to 11 bases. The CDR3 loop spans 14 amino acids. The V gene's germline CDR1 is PRHDT and CDR2 FYEKMQ (reference sequence). As DNA, the CDR3 is TGTGCCAGCAGCTTCGGGGGGCCCACCTACGAGCAGTACTTC. It yields the protein CASSFGGPTYEQYF.